Here is one TCR beta chain with its context. The method was immunoSEQ multiplex PCR; TCRdb's version includes in-frame clones alone and lacks a portion of them. The sample includes 120,000 or so clones, around nine tenths of them seen just once. This record belongs to a study of control samples from healthy donors and cancer patients. Losses at the gene ends were 0 bases for V and 1 base for J; bases not matched to a gene: 2. Germline V gene lookup returns CDR1 SGHRS and CDR2 YFSETQ. This CDR3 spans 16 amino acids. This TCR derives from a woman aged 55-69 years with lung cancer. What was sequenced was PBMCs. This chain links TRBV5-1 with TRBJ2-5; 11 bases line up with TRBD1. CDR3 DNA: TGCGCCAGCAGCTTGGTGGGACAGGGGGGCCAAGAGACCCAGTACTTC. It codes for CASSLVGQGGQETQYF.